A single T cell receptor (beta chain) is shown here with its context. Its antigen is not known. PCR involved 60 Vbeta and 13 Jbeta primers. Here immunoSEQ multiplex PCR was the method, and the copy in TCRdb shows in-frame clones only, minus some. In all, the sample yields 70,000 to 85,000 clones. CDR3 size: 16 residues. J gave up 0 bases and V 5 bases, and 5 bases lay outside the gene matches. The germline V gene has CDR1 LNHNV and CDR2 YYDKDF (reference sequence). This sample was included in a study of cytomegalovirus exposure and HLA in healthy donors. Whole-study findings and limits: The authors listed 150 to 200 TCR beta chains as cytomegalovirus-associated. Further analysis, carried out later, found HLA-associated TCR beta chains more clonally expanded than equally common other chains. Later findings reportedly placed an Asian-associated ancestry cluster below the roughly 700-donor mean for N-insertions. Previous analysis showed most TCR beta V segments were productive about 87% or about 30% of the time.

The clonotype originates from a female donor in good health and CMV-seropositive. The specimen was PBMCs. The V gene is TRBV15, the J gene TRBJ2-7; 12 bases fit TRBD2. CDR3 DNA sequence: TGTGCCACCAGCGCCCGGACTAGCGGGACCTCCTACGAGCAGTACTTC. Protein sequence: CATSARTSGTSYEQYF.